The rows below give T cell receptor beta chains drawn from one sample of a study of cytomegalovirus exposure and HLA in healthy donors. TCRdb keeps only in-frame clones here, not all; method: immunoSEQ multiplex PCR. Of around 140,000 clones in the sample, 75% to 80% were seen once. Specimen: PBMCs. Receptors were obtained from a female donor in good health and CMV-seronegative. The CDR3 runs from the conserved cysteine through the conserved F or W. A D gene is named only where the DNA matches it firmly.

J: TRBJ2-7; V: TRBV6-1; D: TRBD2; CDR3: CASSELAGAGEQYF
J: TRBJ1-6; V: TRBV6-5; D: NA; CDR3: CASTRGTPYNSPLHF
J: TRBJ1-2; V: TRBV19; D: TRBD1; CDR3: CASTLTGQGHPSRYTF
J: NA; V: TRBV6-1; D: TRBD1; CDR3: CASSGLGTGFSSRYEQYF
J: TRBJ2-7; V: TRBV18; D: TRBD2; CDR3: CASSPPSGRSYEQYF
J: TRBJ1-2; V: TRBV14; D: NA; CDR3: CASSQTGANYGYTF
J: TRBJ2-7; V: TRBV4-2; D: NA; CDR3: CASSQYNSWNSYEQYF
J: TRBJ2-7; V: TRBV9; D: NA; CDR3: CASSARQDPKGEQYF
J: TRBJ2-7; V: TRBV5-1; D: TRBD1; CDR3: CASSPIDRAYEQYF
J: TRBJ2-2; V: TRBV19; D: TRBD2; CDR3: CASSGGRGGNTGELFF
J: TRBJ1-3; V: TRBV2; D: TRBD1; CDR3: CASREPMTGGTGNTIYF
J: TRBJ2-1; V: TRBV30; D: NA; CDR3: CAWSVLSEYNEQFF
J: TRBJ2-5; V: TRBV2; D: TRBD2; CDR3: CASSDNSGRAETQYF
J: TRBJ2-5; V: TRBV13; D: NA; CDR3: CASRFYGSGQETQYF
J: TRBJ2-5; V: TRBV5-4; D: NA; CDR3: CASSFRGAGTRETQYF
J: TRBJ1-1; V: TRBV5-1; D: NA; CDR3: CASSWPMAGKNTEAFF
J: TRBJ2-5; V: TRBV5-1; D: NA; CDR3: CASNLDEGRETQYF
J: TRBJ2-1; V: TRBV6-1; D: TRBD2; CDR3: CASSLAGGRDEQFF
J: TRBJ1-4; V: TRBV7-9; D: NA; CDR3: CASSLQGPLRGKLFF
J: TRBJ1-1; V: TRBV11-2; D: NA; CDR3: CASSLGGNTEAFF
J: TRBJ2-5; V: TRBV28; D: TRBD2; CDR3: CASSAPGLAGEVGYQETQYF
J: TRBJ2-3; V: TRBV5-1; D: TRBD2; CDR3: CASSFRSGRGTDTQYF
J: TRBJ2-2; V: TRBV2; D: NA; CDR3: CASAPTGNTGELFF
J: TRBJ2-1; V: TRBV18; D: TRBD2; CDR3: CASSKRGSFLTYNEQFF
J: TRBJ1-1; V: TRBV7-3; D: TRBD1; CDR3: CASSLDRATEAFF
J: TRBJ1-6; V: TRBV19; D: TRBD1; CDR3: CASSNDRGFYNSPLHF
J: TRBJ1-2; V: TRBV11-3; D: TRBD1; CDR3: CASSFRGQGPIYGYTF
J: TRBJ2-1; V: TRBV6-4; D: NA; CDR3: CASSEGTGGLQFF
J: TRBJ2-2; V: TRBV11-3; D: TRBD2; CDR3: CASSLIQGLAGNTGELFF
J: TRBJ1-1; V: TRBV19; D: NA; CDR3: CASRIMGGNSAFF
J: TRBJ1-2; V: TRBV28; D: TRBD1; CDR3: CASSALGTGGRSGYTF
J: TRBJ1-5; V: TRBV18; D: NA; CDR3: CASSGGEDQPQHF
J: TRBJ1-2; V: TRBV5-6; D: TRBD1; CDR3: CASSLLTGGMGGYTF
J: TRBJ2-2; V: TRBV7-9; D: NA; CDR3: CASSLAGGQENTGELFF
J: TRBJ1-4; V: TRBV11-2; D: TRBD1; CDR3: CASTLDRGREKLFF
J: TRBJ1-1; V: TRBV29-1; D: TRBD1; CDR3: CSVYRGERAFF
J: TRBJ2-1; V: TRBV27; D: TRBD1; CDR3: CASTSRPPGQGIDRKQFF
J: TRBJ2-7; V: TRBV10-3; D: NA; CDR3: CAIRSETYEQYF
J: TRBJ2-1; V: TRBV30; D: TRBD2; CDR3: CAWILHSGAHNEQFF
J: TRBJ1-3; V: TRBV29-1; D: TRBD1; CDR3: CSVVDRVAGNTIYF
J: TRBJ2-1; V: TRBV19; D: NA; CDR3: CASSNQGGSYNEQFF
J: TRBJ2-7; V: TRBV4-1; D: NA; CDR3: CASSQEIDSRAYEQYF
J: TRBJ1-4; V: TRBV11-2; D: NA; CDR3: CASSSVGEKLFF
J: TRBJ1-1; V: TRBV23-1; D: TRBD1; CDR3: CASSPPGQGFKDTEAFF
J: TRBJ1-3; V: TRBV2; D: NA; CDR3: CASRGRKGDHSGNTIYF
J: TRBJ2-7; V: TRBV7-9; D: NA; CDR3: CASSSLIKQSPYEQYF
J: TRBJ1-2; V: TRBV5-6; D: NA; CDR3: CASSWWIRGGPPDGYTF
J: TRBJ2-7; V: TRBV7-3; D: TRBD2; CDR3: CSSSTSPGTSGSSGYEQYF